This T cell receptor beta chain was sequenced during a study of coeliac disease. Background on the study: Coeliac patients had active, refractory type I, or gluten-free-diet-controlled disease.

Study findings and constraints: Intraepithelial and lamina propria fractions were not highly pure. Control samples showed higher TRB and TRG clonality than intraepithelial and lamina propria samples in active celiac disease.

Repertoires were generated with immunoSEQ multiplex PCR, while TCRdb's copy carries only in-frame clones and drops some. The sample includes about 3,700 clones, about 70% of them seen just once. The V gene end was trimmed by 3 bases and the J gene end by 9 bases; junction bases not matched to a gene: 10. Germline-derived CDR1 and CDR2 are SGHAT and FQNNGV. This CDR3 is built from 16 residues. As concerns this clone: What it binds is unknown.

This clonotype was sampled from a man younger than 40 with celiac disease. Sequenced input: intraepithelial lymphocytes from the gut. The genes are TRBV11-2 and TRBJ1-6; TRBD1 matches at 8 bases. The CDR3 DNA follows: TGTGCCAGCAGCTTTTTACGGACAGGGTCCAGTTCACCCCTCCACTTT. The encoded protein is CASSFLRTGSSSPLHF.